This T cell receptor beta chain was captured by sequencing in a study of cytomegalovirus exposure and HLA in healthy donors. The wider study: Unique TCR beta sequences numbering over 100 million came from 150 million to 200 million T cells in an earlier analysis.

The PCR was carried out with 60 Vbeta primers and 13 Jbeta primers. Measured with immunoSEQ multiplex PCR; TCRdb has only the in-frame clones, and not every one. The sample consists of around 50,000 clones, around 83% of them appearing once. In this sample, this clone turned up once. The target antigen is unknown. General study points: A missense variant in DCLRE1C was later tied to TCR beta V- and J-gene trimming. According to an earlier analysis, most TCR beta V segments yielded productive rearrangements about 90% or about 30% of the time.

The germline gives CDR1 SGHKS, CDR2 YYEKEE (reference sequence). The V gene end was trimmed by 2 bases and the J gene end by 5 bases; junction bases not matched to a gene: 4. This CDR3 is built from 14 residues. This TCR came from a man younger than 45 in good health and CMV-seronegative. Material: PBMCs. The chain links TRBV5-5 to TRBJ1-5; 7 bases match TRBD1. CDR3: CASSFWQGDQPQHF. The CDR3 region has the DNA TGTGCCAGCAGCTTTTGGCAGGGGGATCAGCCCCAGCATTTT.